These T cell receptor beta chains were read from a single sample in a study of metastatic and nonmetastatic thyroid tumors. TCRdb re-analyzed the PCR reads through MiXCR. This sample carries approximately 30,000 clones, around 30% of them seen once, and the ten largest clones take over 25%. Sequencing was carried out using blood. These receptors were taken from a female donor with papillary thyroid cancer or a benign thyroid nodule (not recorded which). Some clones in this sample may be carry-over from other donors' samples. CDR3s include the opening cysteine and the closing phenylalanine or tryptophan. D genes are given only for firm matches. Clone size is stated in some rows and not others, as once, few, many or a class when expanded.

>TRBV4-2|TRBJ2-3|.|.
TGTGCCAGCAGCCAAGAGGTGGGAGCCACAGATACGCAGTATTTT
CASSQEVGATDTQYF
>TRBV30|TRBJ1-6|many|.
TGTGCCCTTGCCAGGAGCTCCTATAATTCACCCCTCCACTTT
CALARSSYNSPLHF
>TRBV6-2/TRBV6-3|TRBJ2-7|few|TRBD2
TGTGCCACTAATAGCGGGAGGGCCGACGAGCAGTACTTC
CATNSGRADEQYF
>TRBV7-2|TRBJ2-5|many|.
TGTGCCAGCACCCACGACGGTAGAGAAGAGACCCAGTACTTC
CASTHDGREETQYF
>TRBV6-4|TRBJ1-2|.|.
TGTGCCAGCAGTGACTCGAAAAGGGTTGGCGGCTACACCTTC
CASSDSKRVGGYTF
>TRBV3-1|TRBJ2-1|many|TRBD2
TGTGCCAGCATGGATAGCGGGAGCCGGAAAGAGCAGTTCTTC
CASMDSGSRKEQFF
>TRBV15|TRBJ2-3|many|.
TGTGCCACCAGCAGAGATAATTGGGGAACCACAGATACGCAGTATTTT
CATSRDNWGTTDTQYF
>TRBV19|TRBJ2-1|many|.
TGTGCCAGTAGTATGGCTAGCTATGAGCAGTTCTTC
CASSMASYEQFF
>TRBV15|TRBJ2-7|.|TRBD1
TGTGCCACCGGTAAGAACAGGGGAGCCGAGCAGTACTTC
CATGKNRGAEQYF
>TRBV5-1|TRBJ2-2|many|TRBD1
TGCGCCAGCAGAAATGACAGGGGCACCGGGGAGCTGTTTTTT
CASRNDRGTGELFF
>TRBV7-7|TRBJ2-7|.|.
TGTGCTAGCAGGAAGACTACAACGAAAACATACGAGCAGTACTTC
CASRKTTTKTYEQYF
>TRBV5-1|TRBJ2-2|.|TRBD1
TGCGCCAGCAGAACCGGGACAGGGGGCACCGGGGAGCTGTTTTTT
CASRTGTGGTGELFF
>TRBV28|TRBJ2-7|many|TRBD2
TGTGCCAGCAGCAACAGCGGGAGCTACGAGCAGTACTTC
CASSNSGSYEQYF
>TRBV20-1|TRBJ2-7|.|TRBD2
TGCAGTGCTAGAAGTCTAGCGGGAGCCAGCGAGCAGTACTTC
CSARSLAGASEQYF
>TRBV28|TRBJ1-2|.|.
TGTGCCAGCAGTTTACCAAGGAATAACTATGGCTACACCTTC
CASSLPRNNYGYTF
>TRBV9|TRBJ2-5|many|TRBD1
TGTGCCAGCAGCGTCCAGGGGGCGAACCAAGAGACCCAGTACTTC
CASSVQGANQETQYF
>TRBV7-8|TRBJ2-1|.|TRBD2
TGTGCCAGCAGCTGGGGGACTAGCGGGAGTGGTTACAATGAGCAGTTCTTC
CASSWGTSGSGYNEQFF
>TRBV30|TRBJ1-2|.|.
TGTGCCTGGACCGCCGGGTCCTCGGGATATGGCTACACCTTC
CAWTAGSSGYGYTF
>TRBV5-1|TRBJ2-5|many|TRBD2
TGCGCCAGCAGCTTGAGGCTAGCGGGAGAAAATATTCAAGAGACCCAGTACTTC
CASSLRLAGENIQETQYF
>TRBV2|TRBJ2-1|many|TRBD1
TGTGCCAGCAGTGCCGACAGGGGCTCCTACAATGAGCAGTTCTTC
CASSADRGSYNEQFF
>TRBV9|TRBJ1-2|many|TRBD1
TGTGCCAGCAGCCCCACAGGGGTGGCGCGGTACACCTTC
CASSPTGVARYTF
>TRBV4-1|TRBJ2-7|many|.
TGCGCCAGCAGCCGCGACGGTCAGTACGAGCAGTACTTC
CASSRDGQYEQYF
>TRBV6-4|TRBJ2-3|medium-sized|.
TGTGCCAGCAGTGGCGGGAGCACAGATACGCAGTATTTT
CASSGGSTDTQYF
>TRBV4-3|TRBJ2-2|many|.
TGCGCCAGCAGCCAAGCTCTTAGCACCGGGGAGCTGTTTTTT
CASSQALSTGELFF
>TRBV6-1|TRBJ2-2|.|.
TGTGCCAGCAGTGAAAGGAGGGACACCGGGGAGCTGTTTTTT
CASSERRDTGELFF
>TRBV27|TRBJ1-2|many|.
TGTGCCAGCAGTTTTGGAGGGAGAGGTGGCTACACCTTC
CASSFGGRGGYTF
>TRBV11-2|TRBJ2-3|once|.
TGTGCCAGCAGCTTAGTATCGTGGGACACAGATACGCAGTATTTT
CASSLVSWDTDTQYF
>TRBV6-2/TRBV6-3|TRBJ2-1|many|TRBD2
TGTGCCAGCAACCTAGCGGGAGGGCCGCCTGAGCAGTTCTTC
CASNLAGGPPEQFF